This TCR beta chain stems from a study of monozygotic twins with inflammatory bowel disease. Findings and caveats of the study: Distinct T cell subtypes could not be told apart.

The CDR3 runs to 16 residues. Germline CDR1 SGHRS, CDR2 YFSETQ. No DNA is given; TCRdb re-called the 5' RACE reads and lists each CDR3 protein once. The sample table sets out about 160,000 distinct CDR3 sequences. Notes on this clonotype: Its antigen is not identified.

This TCR derives from a human donor with ulcerative colitis or Crohn's disease, or a healthy co-twin of an affected twin (not recorded which). The gene calls are TRBV5-1 and TRBJ2-6. Sequenced input: blood. The CDR3: CASSAIDSSGANVLTF.